This is a list of T cell receptor beta chains from one sample in a study of T-cell reconstitution after alpha-beta-depleted transplantation in children. TCRdb analysed the PCR reads with MiXCR anew, one entry per CDR3 protein. The data contain hundreds of thousands of distinct CDR3 sequences, roughly 25% of them seen just once; the ten biggest clones take up about 2.8%. The sample here was PBMCs, taken before TCRalphabeta/CD19-depleted stem cell transplant. The receptors here all came from a girl aged 2-15 years with Fanconi anemia, due to receive a stem cell transplant. Both conserved end residues are part of each CDR3. D genes are given only for firm matches. A row's size may be missing; if present it is once, few, many or a size class.

d_call	clone_size	v_call	j_call	cdr3_aa	cdr3_nt
-	-	TRBV20-1	TRBJ2-7	CSARGAGYSYEQYF	TGCAGTGCTAGAGGGGCAGGGTATTCGTACGAGCAGTACTTC
-	few	TRBV6-5	TRBJ1-2	CASSYVEGGDGYTF	TGTGCCAGCAGTTACGTCGAGGGGGGCGATGGCTACACCTTC
-	-	TRBV5-6	TRBJ2-5	CASSSLPGDQETQYF	TGTGCCAGCAGCTCTCTTCCGGGGGACCAAGAGACCCAGTACTTC
TRBD2	many	TRBV5-1	TRBJ2-1	CASSLEGRVYNEQFF	TGCGCCAGCAGCTTGGAAGGGAGGGTCTACAATGAGCAGTTCTTC
-	few	TRBV5-1	TRBJ2-1	CASTPFRGSYNEQFF	TGCGCCAGCACACCTTTCCGTGGCTCCTACAATGAGCAGTTCTTC
-	-	TRBV12-3/TRBV12-4	TRBJ1-5	CASSFLAARRSNQPQHF	-
-	many	TRBV20-1	TRBJ2-7	CSASGGEDEQYF	TGCAGTGCTAGTGGGGGAGAGGACGAGCAGTACTTC
TRBD1	many	TRBV20-1	TRBJ1-2	CSATGTGYGYTF	TGCAGTGCTACTGGGACAGGGTACGGCTACACCTTC
TRBD2	-	TRBV20-1	TRBJ2-1	CSARTIHGLAVNNEQFF	TGCAGTGCTAGAACCATTCACGGACTAGCGGTAAACAATGAGCAGTTCTTC
-	few	TRBV12-3/TRBV12-4	TRBJ2-4	CASSLMGRGDIQYF	TGTGCCAGCAGTTTAATGGGACGGGGTGACATTCAGTACTTC
TRBD2	few	TRBV6-1	TRBJ2-1	CASSHRRTSGTDEQFF	TGTGCCAGCAGCCATCGTAGGACTAGCGGGACGGATGAGCAGTTCTTC
-	many	TRBV27	TRBJ1-4	CASSLGQSATNEKLFF	TGTGCCAGCAGTTTGGGCCAGAGCGCAACTAATGAAAAACTGTTTTTT
-	once	TRBV20-1	TRBJ2-5	CSAAFSIMVGQETQYF	TGCAGTGCTGCTTTTTCGATTATGGTTGGTCAAGAGACCCAGTACTTC
TRBD2	few	TRBV5-1	TRBJ2-1	CASSRLGLAGDNEQFF	TGCGCCAGCAGCCGACTGGGACTAGCGGGGGACAATGAGCAGTTCTTC
TRBD1	-	TRBV6-1	TRBJ2-7	CASSDGQEYEQYF	TGTGCCAGCAGTGACGGACAGGAGTACGAGCAGTACTTC
TRBD2	many	TRBV20-1	TRBJ2-5	CSAWAGGPGETQYF	TGCAGTGCTTGGGCGGGAGGGCCGGGGGAGACCCAGTACTTC
TRBD2	few	TRBV4-2	TRBJ2-1	CASSHSTSGIVIGEQFF	TGTGCCAGCAGCCATTCGACTAGCGGGATCGTTATCGGTGAGCAGTTCTTC
TRBD2	-	TRBV7-2	TRBJ2-5	CASSPRLAGGPETQYF	TGTGCCAGCAGCCCAAGACTAGCGGGAGGGCCCGAGACCCAGTACTTC
-	many	TRBV29-1	TRBJ1-5	CSVGGMDANQPQHF	TGCAGCGTCGGGGGAATGGACGCTAATCAGCCCCAGCATTTT
-	few	TRBV5-1	TRBJ2-5	CASSEQAPQETQYF	TGCGCCAGCAGCGAACAGGCCCCCCAAGAGACCCAGTACTTC
TRBD1	once	TRBV6-2/TRBV6-3	TRBJ2-7	CASSYSGQGAVYEQYF	TGTGCCAGCAGTTACTCAGGACAGGGGGCCGTGTACGAGCAGTACTTC
TRBD2	few	TRBV29-1	TRBJ2-1	CSVALAGGHEQFF	TGCAGCGTTGCACTAGCGGGGGGGCACGAGCAGTTCTTC
-	many	TRBV25-1	TRBJ2-7	CATKSGLYEQYF	TGTGCCACCAAGAGCGGCCTCTACGAGCAGTACTTC
-	-	TRBV28	TRBJ2-7	CTSSLEDSYEQYF	TGTACCAGCAGTTTGGAAGACAGCTACGAGCAGTACTTC
-	-	TRBV9	TRBJ2-7	CASSVTGSSEQYF	TGTGCCAGCAGCGTTACCGGGAGCTCCGAGCAGTACTTC
-	-	TRBV7-6	TRBJ2-2	CAISSHYTGELFF	TGTGCCATCAGCTCCCACTACACCGGGGAGCTGTTTTTT
-	-	TRBV6-5	TRBJ1-1	CASSYLSSRAEAFF	TGTGCCAGCAGTTACCTTTCGAGTCGCGCTGAAGCTTTCTTT
-	-	TRBV28	TRBJ2-4	CASSLSGVAKNIQYF	TGTGCCAGCAGTTTATCTGGAGTAGCCAAAAACATTCAGTACTTC
-	-	TRBV7-3	TRBJ2-1	CASRANLRTTGFPYNEQFF	TGTGCCAGCAGGGCAAATCTCAGGACCACCGGTTTCCCCTACAATGAGCAGTTCTTC
-	many	TRBV29-1	TRBJ2-7	CSVSLVGTYEQYF	TGCAGCGTTTCTCTAGTGGGGACCTACGAGCAGTACTTC
TRBD1	many	TRBV12-3/TRBV12-4	TRBJ2-7	CASSLGVSGQEYF	TGTGCCAGCAGTTTAGGGGTTAGTGGACAGGAGTACTTC
-	few	TRBV12-3/TRBV12-4	TRBJ2-1	CASTPYNLHRISYNEQFF	TGTGCCAGCACTCCATATAATCTTCACAGGATCTCCTACAATGAGCAGTTCTTC
-	-	TRBV20-1	TRBJ2-2	CSARELVTGELFF	TGCAGTGCTAGGGAACTAGTCACCGGGGAGCTGTTTTTT